This entry concerns a single T cell receptor beta chain. These data belong to a study of blood T cell repertoires in COVID-19. The overall study: The United States, Italy and Spain supplied acute and convalescent COVID-19 samples.

Germline V gives CDR1 MNHEY, CDR2 SVGEGT. V dropped 4 bases and J dropped 5; count of bases not matched to a gene: 4. The CDR3 sequence is 13 residues long. In the authors' workflow: Estimation of nucleated cell counts was performed using reference gene primer amplification. The data were produced by immunoSEQ multiplex PCR, yet TCRdb's version contains in-frame clones alone and is incomplete. D and trimming were read from the DNA, whereas the V and J calls and clone size are those reported in that table. The repertoire holds 60,000 to 75,000 clones, with about 66% as singletons. Participants had their cohort set by participant-reported clinical history. Exposed participants came across a COVID-19 case within 2 weeks before study entry.

V usage is TRBV6-2 or TRBV6-3 and J usage is TRBJ1-2; 7 bases map to TRBD1. The sample was PBMCs or T cells enriched from blood (not recorded which). The origin of this receptor is a woman aged 60-70 years who had been exposed to COVID-19. The CDR3 coding sequence is TGTGCCAGCAGTTCAGACAGGGATTATGGCTACACCTTC. It codes for CASSSDRDYGYTF.